One and the same sample provided the 4 T cell receptor beta chains below, sequenced in a study of blood T cell repertoires in COVID-19. Some clones are missing from TCRdb's copy, which holds only in-frame ones; the method was immunoSEQ multiplex PCR. The table has about 94,000 clones, around three quarters seen once. Sequencing input: peripheral blood. All receptors derive from a human donor in a cohort sampled during active COVID-19.

The chain joins TRBV6-2 or TRBV6-3 to TRBJ2-5; 8 bases line up with TRBD2. This CDR3 comprises 17 residues. CDR1 is MNHEY and CDR2 is SVGEGT in the germline V gene. V was pared by 0 bases and J by 4 bases, with 10 bases of the junction left unmatched. CDR3 amino acids: CASSYSKVAGRRETQYF. CDR3 coding DNA: TGTGCCAGCAGTTACTCGAAAGTAGCGGGAAGAAGAGAGACCCAGTACTTC.

The chain carries TRBV7-9 and TRBJ2-3, with D possibly TRBD2 on 6 matching bases. Trimming removed 1 base at V and 5 bases at J, with 16 bases between. Germline CDR1 is SEHNR and CDR2 is FQNEAQ (reference sequence). The CDR3 is 16 residues long. DNA of the CDR3: TGTGCCAGCAGCTTAGAGTGGGGGTCCGGGGGAGATACGCAGTATTTT. Translated, it gives CASSLEWGSGGDTQYF. Combining the CDR3 with reference TRBV7-9 and TRBJ2-3 gives the whole variable domain DTGVSQNPRHKITKRGQNVTFRCDPISEHNRLYWYRQTLGQGPEFLTYFQNEAQLEKSRLLSDRFSAERPKGSFSTLEIQRTEQGDSAMYLCASSLEWGSGGDTQYFGPGTRLTVL.

The J gene is TRBJ2-3, the V gene TRBV7-2; 7 nucleotides agree with TRBD2. The CDR3 has 15 amino acids. Looked up from germline, CDR1 is SGHTA and CDR2 is FQGNSA. The trim removed 1 base at V and 4 bases at J, leaving 5 bases unmatched. The CDR3 protein is CASSLGGLESDTQYF. The CDR3 DNA sequence: TGTGCCAGCAGCTTAGGAGGACTAGAATCAGATACGCAGTATTTT.

This sequence joins TRBV3-1 (or the pseudogene TRBV3-2) and TRBJ2-5; 16 nucleotides align to TRBD2. CDR1 is LGHDT, CDR2 YNNKEL, per germline (reference sequence). The CDR3 consists of 18 residues. V lost 4 bases, J lost 4 bases, and 9 bases stayed unmatched. CDR3: CASSRYRGLAGGGETQYF. In nucleotides, the CDR3 is TGTGCCAGCAGCCGTTACAGGGGACTAGCGGGAGGGGGAGAGACCCAGTACTTC.